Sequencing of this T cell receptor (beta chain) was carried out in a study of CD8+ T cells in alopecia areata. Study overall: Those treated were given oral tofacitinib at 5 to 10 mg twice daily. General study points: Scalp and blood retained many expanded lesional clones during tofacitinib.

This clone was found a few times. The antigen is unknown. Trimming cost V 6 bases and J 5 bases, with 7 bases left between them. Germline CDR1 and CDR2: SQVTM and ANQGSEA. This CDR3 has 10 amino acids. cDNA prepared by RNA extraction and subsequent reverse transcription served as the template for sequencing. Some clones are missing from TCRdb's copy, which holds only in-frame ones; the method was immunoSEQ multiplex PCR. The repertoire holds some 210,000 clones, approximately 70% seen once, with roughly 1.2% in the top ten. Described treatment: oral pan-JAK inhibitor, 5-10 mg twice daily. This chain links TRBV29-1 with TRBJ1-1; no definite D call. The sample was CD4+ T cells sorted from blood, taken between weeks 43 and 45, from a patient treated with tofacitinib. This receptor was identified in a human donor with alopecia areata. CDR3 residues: CSVHLTEAFF. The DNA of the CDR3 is TGCAGCGTGCATTTAACTGAAGCTTTCTTT.